These T cell receptor beta chains were read from a single sample in a study of blood T cells in healthy people across ages. TCRdb reprocessed the 5' RACE reads with MiXCR, giving one entry per CDR3 protein. This table holds hundreds of thousands of distinct CDR3 sequences, more than 20% found once. The sample also formed part of further work on T cells of mothers and their children.

The sample taken for sequencing was blood. The receptors were gathered from a boy between 10 and 17 years old in good health. Each CDR3 is given with its conserved first and last residue. A D gene is named only where the DNA matches it firmly. Some rows have no size entry. The others give once, few or many, or a class for an expanded clone.

j_call clone_size v_call d_call cdr3_aa cdr3_nt
TRBJ1-2 NA TRBV7-2 NA CASSLPGHEGYTF TGTGCCAGCAGCTTACCGGGGCACGAGGGCTACACCTTC
TRBJ2-3 few TRBV5-1 NA CASSADTSTDTQYF TGCGCCAGCAGCGCGGACACCAGCACAGATACGCAGTATTTT
TRBJ2-5 NA TRBV2 TRBD2 CASSRLAPQETQYF TGTGCCAGCAGCCGACTAGCGCCTCAAGAGACCCAGTACTTC
TRBJ2-5 NA TRBV29-1 NA CSVEDGGYLRTQYF TGCAGCGTTGAAGATGGGGGGTATTTGAGGACCCAGTACTTC
TRBJ2-1 NA TRBV27 NA CASSLTLSGWGSYNEQFF TGTGCCAGCAGTTTAACCCTCAGCGGATGGGGCTCCTACAATGAGCAGTTCTTC
TRBJ1-2 NA TRBV3-1 NA CASSPRTEEANYGYTF TGTGCCAGCAGCCCTCGGACGGAGGAAGCTAACTATGGCTACACCTTC
TRBJ1-3 NA TRBV7-9 NA CASSLVSGVQGNTIYF TGTGCCAGCAGCCTAGTGTCAGGGGTTCAAGGAAACACCATATATTTT
TRBJ2-1 NA TRBV6-1 NA CASSDWAGGGYNEQFF TGTGCCAGCAGTGACTGGGCCGGAGGCGGCTACAATGAGCAGTTCTTC
TRBJ2-7 NA TRBV29-1 NA CSVAGRGSYEQYF TGCAGCGTCGCGGGACGGGGATCCTACGAGCAGTACTTC
TRBJ2-7 few TRBV10-3 NA CAISDRSPYEQYF TGTGCCATCAGCGACAGGTCCCCTTACGAGCAGTACTTC
TRBJ1-2 few TRBV11-2 TRBD1 CASSLVDRGSNGYTF TGTGCCAGCAGCTTAGTCGACAGGGGATCTAATGGCTACACCTTC
TRBJ2-5 NA TRBV28 NA CASSLGLGLVYF TGTGCCAGCAGTCTTGGTTTGGGCCTCGTTTACTTC
TRBJ2-5 NA TRBV27 NA CASSHQGSEETQYF TGTGCCAGCAGCCACCAGGGTTCGGAAGAGACCCAGTACTTC